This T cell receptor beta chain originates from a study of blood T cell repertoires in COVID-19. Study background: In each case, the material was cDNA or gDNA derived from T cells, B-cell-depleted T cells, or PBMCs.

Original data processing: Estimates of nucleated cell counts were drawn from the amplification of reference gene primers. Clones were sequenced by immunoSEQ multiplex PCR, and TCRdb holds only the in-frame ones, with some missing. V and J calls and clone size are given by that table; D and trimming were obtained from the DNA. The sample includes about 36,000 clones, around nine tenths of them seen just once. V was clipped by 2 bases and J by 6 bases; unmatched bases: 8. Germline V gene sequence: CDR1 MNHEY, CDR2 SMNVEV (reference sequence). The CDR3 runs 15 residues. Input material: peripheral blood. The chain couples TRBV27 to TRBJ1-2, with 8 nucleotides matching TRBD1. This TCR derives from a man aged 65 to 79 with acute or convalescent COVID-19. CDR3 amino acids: CASSLVNRGGDGYTF. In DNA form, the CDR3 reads TGTGCCAGCAGTTTAGTAAACAGGGGGGGCGATGGCTACACCTTC.